The 11 T cell receptor beta chains presented below share a single source sample, sequenced in a study of blood T cell repertoires in COVID-19. TCRdb keeps only in-frame clones here, not all; method: immunoSEQ multiplex PCR. Counted here are roughly 170,000 clones, around 78% occurring once; the ten biggest clones make up approximately 4.7%. The sample consisted of PBMCs or T cells enriched from blood (not recorded which). The receptors shown here come from a woman in her 50s who had recovered from COVID-19.

This sequence joins TRBV4-1 and TRBJ1-2, with D maybe TRBD1 (6 bases). V was clipped by 4 bases and J by 8 bases, with 14 bases between them. Looked up from germline, CDR1 is MGHRA and CDR2 is YSYEKL. CDR3 length: 13 amino acids. The CDR3 sequence: CASSPGGAHGYTF. In DNA form, the CDR3 reads TGCGCCAGCAGCCCGGGGGGGGCTCACGGCTACACCTTC.

The chain joins TRBV11-3 to TRBJ1-1, with D perhaps matching TRBD1 (6 bases). V lost 6 bases, J lost 3 bases, and 11 bases lay in between. CDR3 length: 13 residues. In germline, CDR1 is SGHNT, CDR2 YENEEA. The DNA of the CDR3 is TGTGCCAGCAGGGTACAGGGAGACACTGAAGCTTTCTTT. This encodes CASRVQGDTEAFF.

The chain has TRBV30 and TRBJ1-1; D gene ambiguous. The ends were cut back, 0 bases at V and 3 bases at J, with 17 bases in the middle. Per germline, CDR1 GTSNPN and CDR2 SVGIG (reference sequence). This CDR3 comprises 16 residues. In DNA, the CDR3 is TGTGCCTGGAGTGTACAAGTTTCTGTCGGGGACACTGAAGCTTTCTTT. Amino acid sequence: CAWSVQVSVGDTEAFF. The variable domain in full, with the rest retrieved from reference TRBV30 and TRBJ1-1, is SQTIHQWPATLVQPVGSPLSLECTVEGTSNPNLYWYRQAAGRGLQLLFYSVGIGQISSEVPQNLSASRPQDRQFILSSKKLLLSDSGFYLCAWSVQVSVGDTEAFFGQGTRLTVV.

This clone showed up just once. CDR3 sequence reads: CASSQRGLAGVPGRETQYF. DNA for the CDR3: TGTGCCAGCAGCCAACGCGGACTAGCGGGGGTCCCGGGTCGAGAGACCCAGTACTTC. The V gene is TRBV7-9, the J gene TRBJ2-5, with 13 positions matching TRBD2. CDR1 is SEHNR and CDR2 is FQNEAQ in the germline V gene (reference sequence). J gave up 4 bases and V 5 bases, and 16 bases lay outside the gene matches. The length of the CDR3 is 19 residues.

The J gene is TRBJ2-3, the V gene TRBV30; 10 nucleotides match TRBD2. CDR3 length: 15 amino acids. Germline loops: CDR1 GTSNPN, CDR2 SVGIG (reference sequence). The trim removed 6 bases at V and 3 bases at J, leaving 9 bases unmatched. DNA of the CDR3: TGTGCCTGTTTACAACTAGCGGGATTTACAGATACGCAGTATTTT. It is translated as CACLQLAGFTDTQYF.

The gene calls are TRBV6-2 or TRBV6-3 and TRBJ1-1; tentatively, D is TRBD1 (5 bases). The germline V gene has CDR1 MNHEY and CDR2 SVGEGT. The V and J ends lost 6 bases and 3 bases respectively, with 14 bases between them. CDR3 length equals 14 residues. CDR3 coding DNA: TGTGCCAGCAGCCCCCCCAGGGACTACACTGAAGCTTTCTTT. Translation gives CASSPPRDYTEAFF.

The rearrangement uses TRBV3-1 (or the pseudogene TRBV3-2) and TRBJ1-4; 10 bases match TRBD1. The CDR3 covers 15 residues. Germline V lookup: CDR1 LGHDT, CDR2 YNNKEL (reference sequence). J gave up 12 bases and V 4 bases, and 11 bases lay outside the gene matches. The CDR3 spells CASSLGDRGLEELFF. The CDR3, as DNA: TGTGCCAGCAGCCTGGGGGACAGGGGTTTAGAGGAACTGTTTTTT.

The chain has TRBV7-9 and TRBJ2-2, with D perhaps TRBD2 (5 bases). The V and J ends lost 5 bases and 7 bases respectively, with 23 bases between them. This CDR3 region has 17 residues. Germline CDR1 reads SEHNR; CDR2 reads FQNEAQ (reference sequence). Here the CDR3 DNA reads TGTGCCAGCAGCCCGCCTCGGGGAGAGTTCTTCGGCGGGGAGCTGTTTTTT. This encodes CASSPPRGEFFGGELFF.

CDR3 sequence (DNA): TGCGCCAGCAGCCAAGACGCAGCGGGAGGGCCTTTTGAGCAGTTCTTC. Amino acids: CASSQDAAGGPFEQFF. The genes are TRBV4-3 and TRBJ2-1, with TRBD2 matching over 10 bases. V trimming: 0 bases; J trimming: 9 bases; junction bases outside the gene matches: 8. CDR1 and CDR2 (germline): LGHNA, YSLEER. The CDR3 runs to 16 residues.

This clone has only one observation. The CDR3: CASSPRDPFGGKLFF. Written as DNA, the CDR3 is TGTGCCAGCTCACCACGCGATCCCTTTGGTGGAAAACTGTTTTTT. The chain is built from TRBV18 and TRBJ1-4; D remains ambiguous. This CDR3 is built from 15 residues. Trimming removed 1 base at V and 10 bases at J, with 16 bases between. Germline assignment: CDR1 KGHSH and CDR2 LQKENI.

With regard to this clone: Other DNA sequences within the sample encode an identical CDR3. The rearrangement joins TRBV5-1 to TRBJ1-5, with TRBD1 matching over 10 bases. Unmatched junction bases numbered 5, after V lost 4 bases and J lost 7 bases. Germline assignment: CDR1 SGHRS and CDR2 YFSETQ. This CDR3 spans 14 amino acids. The CDR3 sequence is CASSPGTGEQPQHF. CDR3 bases: TGCGCCAGCAGCCCCGGGACAGGGGAACAGCCCCAGCATTTT.